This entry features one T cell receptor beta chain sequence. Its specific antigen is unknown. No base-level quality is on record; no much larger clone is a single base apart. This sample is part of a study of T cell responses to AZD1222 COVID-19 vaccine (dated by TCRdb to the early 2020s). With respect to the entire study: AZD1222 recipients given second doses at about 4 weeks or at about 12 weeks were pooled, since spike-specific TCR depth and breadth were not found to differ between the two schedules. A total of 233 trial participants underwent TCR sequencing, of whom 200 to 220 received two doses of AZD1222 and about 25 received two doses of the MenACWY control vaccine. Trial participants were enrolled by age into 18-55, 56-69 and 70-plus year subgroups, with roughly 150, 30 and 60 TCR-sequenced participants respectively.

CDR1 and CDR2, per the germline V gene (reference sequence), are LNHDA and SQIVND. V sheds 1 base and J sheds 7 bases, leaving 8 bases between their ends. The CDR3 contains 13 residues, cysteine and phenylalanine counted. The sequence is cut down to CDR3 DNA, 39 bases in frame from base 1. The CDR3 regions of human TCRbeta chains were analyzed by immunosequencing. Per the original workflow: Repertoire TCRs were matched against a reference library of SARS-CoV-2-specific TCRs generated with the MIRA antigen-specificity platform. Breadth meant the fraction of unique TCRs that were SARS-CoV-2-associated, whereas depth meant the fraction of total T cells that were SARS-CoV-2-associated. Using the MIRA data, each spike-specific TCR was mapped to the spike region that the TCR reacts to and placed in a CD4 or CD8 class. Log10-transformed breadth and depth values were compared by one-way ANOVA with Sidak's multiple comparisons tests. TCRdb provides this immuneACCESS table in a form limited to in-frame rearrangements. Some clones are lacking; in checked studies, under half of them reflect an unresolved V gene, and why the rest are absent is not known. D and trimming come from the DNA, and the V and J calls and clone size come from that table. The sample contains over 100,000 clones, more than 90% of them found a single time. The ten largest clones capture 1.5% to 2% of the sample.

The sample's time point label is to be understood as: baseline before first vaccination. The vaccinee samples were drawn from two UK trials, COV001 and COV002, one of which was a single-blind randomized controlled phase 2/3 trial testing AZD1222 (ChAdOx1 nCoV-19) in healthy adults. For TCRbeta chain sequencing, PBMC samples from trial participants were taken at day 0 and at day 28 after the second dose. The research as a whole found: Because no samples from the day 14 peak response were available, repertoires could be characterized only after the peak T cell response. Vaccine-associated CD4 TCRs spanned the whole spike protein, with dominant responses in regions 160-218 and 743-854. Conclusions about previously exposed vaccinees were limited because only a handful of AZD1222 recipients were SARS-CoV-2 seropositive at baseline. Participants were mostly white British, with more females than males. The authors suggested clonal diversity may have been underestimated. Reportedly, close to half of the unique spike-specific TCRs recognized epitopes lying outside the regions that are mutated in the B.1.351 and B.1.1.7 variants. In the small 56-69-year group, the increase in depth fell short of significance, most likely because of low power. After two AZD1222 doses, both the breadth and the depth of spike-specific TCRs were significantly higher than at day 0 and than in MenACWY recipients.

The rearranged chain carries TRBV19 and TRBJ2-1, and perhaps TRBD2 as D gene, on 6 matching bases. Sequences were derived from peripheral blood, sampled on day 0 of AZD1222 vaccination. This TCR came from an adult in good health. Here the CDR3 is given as CASSIGRDNEQFF. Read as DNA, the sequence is TGTGCCAGTAGTATAGGGAGGGATAATGAGCAGTTCTTC.